Following are 10 T cell receptor beta chains from one sample sequenced in a study of CD8 T cells in ankylosing spondylitis. TCRdb fed the 5' RACE reads into MiXCR, producing one record per CDR3 protein. This sample has 30,000 to 45,000 distinct CDR3 sequences, with roughly 3% found just once. The sample taken for sequencing was blood, either unsorted or a sorted T cell fraction (not recorded which). Every receptor here comes from a male donor with ankylosing spondylitis or in good health (not recorded which).

This clonotype has at least ten counts. V and J are TRBV9 and TRBJ1-3; D may be TRBD1 (5 bases). CDR1 is SGDLS and CDR2 is YYNGEE in the germline V gene. The ends were cut back, 4 bases at V and 4 bases at J, with 15 bases in the middle. The CDR3 is made up of 15 amino acids. This chain's CDR3 is CASSPPGTAGNTIYF. Written as DNA, the CDR3 is TGTGCCAGCAGCCCCCCCGGGACGGCCGGAAACACCATATATTTT.

This clonotype showed up many times. This chain links TRBV9 with TRBJ1-4, with TRBD1 identical over 9 bases. The CDR3 is 15 amino acids. Trimming removed 2 bases from V and 7 bases from J; junction bases left unmatched: 6. Per germline, CDR1 SGDLS and CDR2 YYNGEE. This chain's CDR3 is CASSVSGTGIEKLFF. The DNA for the CDR3 is TGTGCCAGCAGCGTTTCCGGGACAGGGATTGAAAAACTGTTTTTT.

There are many counts of this clonotype. J is TRBJ2-2 and V is TRBV9; D uncertain. Between the trimmed V and J ends, which lost 0 bases and 5 bases, there was a span of 8 bases. Germline-derived CDR1 and CDR2 are SGDLS and YYNGEE. The CDR3 extends over 14 amino acids. CDR3 sequence: CASSVGLETGELFF. DNA for the CDR3: TGTGCCAGCAGCGTAGGGTTAGAAACCGGGGAGCTGTTTTTT.

This clonotype was counted at least ten times. The V and J genes are TRBV9 and TRBJ1-3; D uncertain. CDR3 size: 15 residues. Trimming shortened V by 0 bases and J by 0 bases, and 7 bases separated the two germline ends. The germline V gene has CDR1 SGDLS and CDR2 YYNGEE. The CDR3 region is CASSVGPSSGNTIYF. The DNA for the CDR3 is TGTGCCAGCAGCGTAGGCCCGAGCTCTGGAAACACCATATATTTT.

This clonotype is labeled medium-sized. The chain joins TRBV10-1 to TRBJ2-7, with unresolved D. V lost 3 bases, J lost 4 bases, and 1 base lay in between. Looked up from germline, CDR1 is WNHNN and CDR2 is SYGVQD (reference sequence). This CDR3 comprises 10 residues. The CDR3 spells CASSDYEQYV. The DNA for the CDR3 is TGCGCCAGCAGTGATTACGAGCAGTACGTC.

This clonotype was recorded at least ten times. This sequence joins TRBV9 and TRBJ2-1, with 8 nucleotides matching TRBD2. The CDR3 runs 16 residues. Germline values: CDR1 SGDLS, CDR2 YYNGEE. Unmatched junction bases numbered 10, after V lost 3 bases and J lost 5 bases. CDR3 residues: CASSATPGLVDNEQFF. The DNA of the CDR3 is TGTGCCAGCAGCGCAACTCCGGGACTAGTAGACAATGAGCAGTTCTTC.

This clonotype has at least ten counts. The J gene is TRBJ2-1, the V gene TRBV9; perhaps TRBD2 as D (7 bases). The CDR3 consists of 15 residues. Germline V gene lookup returns CDR1 SGDLS and CDR2 YYNGEE. Trimming took off 0 bases at V and 9 bases at J, with 16 bases between the two ends. The CDR3 DNA reads TGTGCCAGCAGCGTAGCTGGCGGGGGCATTAGTGAGCAGTTCTTC. Its protein is CASSVAGGGISEQFF.

This clonotype was observed at least ten times. The genes are TRBV9 and TRBJ2-1, with 11 bases matching TRBD2. Germline CDR1 is SGDLS and CDR2 is YYNGEE. The CDR3 loop spans 16 amino acids. The junction had 13 bases not matched to a gene; V was cut back by 4 bases and J by 10 bases. The CDR3 loop reads CASSPSVSGREGEQFF. Here the CDR3 DNA reads TGTGCCAGCAGCCCGAGCGTTAGCGGGAGGGAAGGCGAGCAGTTCTTC.

Only a few counts were recorded for this clonotype. The chain combines TRBV9 with TRBJ1-3; D gene unclear. This CDR3 comprises 14 residues. V dropped 2 bases and J dropped 0 bases, with 6 bases sitting between them. Germline CDR1 and CDR2: SGDLS and YYNGEE. The CDR3 DNA sequence: TGTGCCAGCAGCGTTCTGAGCTCTGGAAACACCATATATTTT. Translated: CASSVLSSGNTIYF.

CDR3 sequence (DNA): TGTGCCAGCAGCGTAGCGGTGCGGGGACCCGGGGAGCTGTTTTTT. Amino acids: CASSVAVRGPGELFF. The J gene is TRBJ2-2, the V gene TRBV9; D might be TRBD2 (6 bases). CDR3 size: 15 residues. Germline assignment: CDR1 SGDLS and CDR2 YYNGEE. V shed 0 bases and J shed 6 bases, with 12 bases lying between them.